This TCR beta chain is drawn from a study of blood T cells in healthy people across ages. Then a second PCR, running roughly 7 to 11 cycles, was carried out with a sample-barcoded 5' primer and a J-beta primer mix. Every cDNA molecule bore a tag from a template-switch adaptor containing 12 random nucleotides. TCRdb independently ran MiXCR on the 5' RACE reads; one entry per CDR3 protein. The top ten hold around an eighth of the sample, which has about a million distinct CDR3 sequences, under 50% seen once. Trimming removed 1 base at V and 1 base at J, with 11 bases between. The CDR3 loop spans 16 amino acids. Per the germline V gene, CDR1 is LNHNV and CDR2 is YYDKDF (reference sequence). Points on this clonotype: Its antigen is not known.

General study points: Compared with aged donors, long-lived donors showed fewer expanded clones, suggesting selection. It was held that the diversity estimates obtained from one million T cells were underestimates. Changes seen in expanded clonotypes were possibly confounded by donor CMV status left unknown.

Material for sequencing was blood. The J gene is TRBJ1-5, the V gene TRBV15; the D gene is possibly TRBD1 (5 bases). The TCR sequence derives from a man aged 25 to 40 in good health. The DNA for the CDR3 is TGTGCCACCAGCAGAGGGGCACCAGGGAGCAATCAGCCCCAGCATTTT. Its protein is CATSRGAPGSNQPQHF.